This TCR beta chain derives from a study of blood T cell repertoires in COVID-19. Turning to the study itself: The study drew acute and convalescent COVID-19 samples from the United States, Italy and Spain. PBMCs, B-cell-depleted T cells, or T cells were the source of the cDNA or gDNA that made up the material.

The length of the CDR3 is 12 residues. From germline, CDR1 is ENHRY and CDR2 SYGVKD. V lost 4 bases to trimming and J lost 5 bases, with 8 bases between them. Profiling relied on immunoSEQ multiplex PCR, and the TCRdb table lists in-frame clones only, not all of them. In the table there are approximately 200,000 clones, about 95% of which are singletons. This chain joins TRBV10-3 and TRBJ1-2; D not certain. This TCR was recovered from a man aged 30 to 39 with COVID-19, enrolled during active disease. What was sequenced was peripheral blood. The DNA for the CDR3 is TGTGCCATCAGTGTTCAGAAGTATGGCTACACCTTC. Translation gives CAISVQKYGYTF.